These 30 T cell receptor beta chains came from one sample sequenced in a study of T cells in Graves' hyperthyroidism and ophthalmopathy. TCR beta CDR3 regions were amplified from RNA. The HTBI primer set drove a first-round RT-PCR of the TCR CDR3. TCRdb re-derived calls from the multiplex PCR reads in MiXCR, one entry per CDR3 protein. The data show over 650,000 distinct CDR3 sequences, 15% to 20% seen once. The sequenced material came from blood. The receptors stem from a man aged 18 to 29 with Graves' hyperthyroidism.

This clonotype has only a few counts. This sequence joins TRBV25-1 and TRBJ1-6; D is unresolved. The CDR3 length is 13 residues. V lost 8 bases, J lost 8 bases, and 13 bases lay in between. Germline CDR1 reads MGHDK; CDR2 reads SYGVNS. CDR3 residues: CASSEGLDSPLHF. Here the CDR3 DNA reads TGTGCCAGCTCCGAAGGGCTGGATTCACCCCTCCACTTT.

There are a few counts of this clonotype. The rearrangement uses TRBV20-1 and TRBJ2-3; unclear D gene. Germline V gene lookup returns CDR1 DFQATT and CDR2 SNEGSKA (reference sequence). The CDR3 length is 10 residues. Trimming took 8 bases from V and 4 from J, leaving 7 bases between them. In DNA, the CDR3 is TGCAGTCCTCGGGCAGATACGCAGTATTTT. Protein sequence: CSPRADTQYF.

This clonotype was recorded a few times. The V and J genes are TRBV28 and TRBJ2-1, with 8 bases aligning to TRBD1. This CDR3 comprises 12 residues. After removal of 6 bases from V and 6 bases from J, the junction contained 1 base not matched to a gene. Germline CDR1 and CDR2: MDHEN and SYDVKM. This CDR3 is CASRQGGNEQFF. The CDR3 DNA follows: TGTGCCAGCAGACAGGGGGGCAATGAGCAGTTCTTC. Filled out from reference TRBV28 and TRBJ2-1, the complete variable domain reads DVKVTQSSRYLVKRTGEKVFLECVQDMDHENMFWYRQDPGLGLRLIYFSYDVKMKEKGDIPEGYSVSREKKERFSLILESASTNQTSMYLCASRQGGNEQFFGPGTRLTVL.

This clonotype appeared a few times. The genes are TRBV28 and TRBJ2-1, with 8 nucleotides matching TRBD2. The CDR3 totals 15 residues. Germline trimming cut 6 bases from V and 9 bases from J; bases unmatched to any gene: 13. The germline gives CDR1 MDHEN, CDR2 SYDVKM. The DNA of the CDR3 is TGTGCCAGCAGCTCAGGACTAGCAACTCACAGTGAGCAGTTCTTC. Residues: CASSSGLATHSEQFF.

This clonotype was seen just once. The chain carries TRBV9 and TRBJ1-5; D might be TRBD1 (5 bases). CDR3 length: 16 amino acids. Trimming pared 2 bases from V and 5 bases from J, leaving 17 bases between. Germline CDR1 and CDR2: SGDLS and YYNGEE. This CDR3 is CASSVGPRATDQPQHF. The DNA for the CDR3 is TGTGCCAGCAGCGTCGGTCCCAGGGCGACCGATCAGCCCCAGCATTTT.

This clonotype was detected ten times or more. The V and J genes are TRBV6-5 and TRBJ2-3; tentatively, D is TRBD1 (5 bases). V shed 0 bases and J shed 5 bases, with 9 bases lying between them. CDR1 MNHEY and CDR2 SVGAGI come from the germline V gene. This CDR3 has 14 residues. CDR3 loop: CASSYSTTEDTQYF. For the CDR3, the DNA is TGTGCCAGCAGTTACTCGACGACAGAAGATACGCAGTATTTT.

This clonotype was counted between two and nine times. The chain employs TRBV2 and TRBJ2-1; D unresolved. The CDR3 totals 15 residues. Trimming took off 4 bases at V and 2 bases at J, with 12 bases between the two ends. In germline, CDR1 is SNHLY, CDR2 FYNNEI. The CDR3 here is CASSGTRSTYNEQFF. The CDR3 DNA follows: TGTGCCAGCAGTGGGACCAGGTCCACCTACAATGAGCAGTTCTTC.

This clonotype came up many times. The chain employs TRBV2 and TRBJ2-7; tentatively, D is TRBD1 (6 bases). This CDR3 contains 16 residues. Germline values: CDR1 SNHLY, CDR2 FYNNEI. The ends were cut back, 6 bases at V and 9 bases at J, with 27 bases in the middle. This CDR3 is CASSGLIGTPLGGQYF. Here the CDR3 DNA reads TGTGCCAGCAGCGGACTTATCGGGACACCTCTTGGCGGGCAGTACTTC.

Many counts were recorded for this clonotype. The V gene is TRBV7-2, the J gene TRBJ1-1; the D gene is possibly TRBD1 (5 bases). V was shortened by 1 base and J by 8 bases, with 11 bases between the two germline ends. This CDR3 contains 13 residues. Looked up from germline, CDR1 is SGHTA and CDR2 is FQGNSA. CDR3 nucleotides: TGTGCCAGCAGCTTAGGCCCCGGGGCCGAAGCTTTCTTT. This codes for CASSLGPGAEAFF.

This chain connects TRBV13 to TRBJ2-3, with 7 bases that match TRBD2. The CDR3 has 17 residues. After removal of 5 bases from V and 6 bases from J, the junction contained 17 bases not matched to a gene. Germline CDR1 reads PRHDT; CDR2 reads FYEKMQ (reference sequence). CDR3 in amino acids: CASSRRLAGDFVDTQYF. Written as DNA, the CDR3 is TGTGCCAGCAGCCGAAGGTTGGCGGGAGATTTCGTGGATACGCAGTATTTT.

This clonotype has more than one count but fewer than ten. The chain has TRBV20-1 and TRBJ2-3, with 8 bases fitting TRBD1. V dropped 2 bases and J dropped 2; count of bases not matched to a gene: 3. In germline, CDR1 is DFQATT, CDR2 SNEGSKA (reference sequence). CDR3 length: 14 residues. CDR3 loop: CSARKTGDTDTQYF. Here the CDR3 DNA reads TGCAGTGCTAGAAAGACAGGGGACACAGATACGCAGTATTTT.

In this sample, this clonotype turned up many times. This chain joins TRBV11-2 and TRBJ1-2; D is possibly TRBD1 (5 bases). This CDR3 is built from 13 residues. Trimming shortened V by 3 bases and J by 4 bases, and 9 bases separated the two germline ends. Germline-derived CDR1 and CDR2 are SGHAT and FQNNGV. CDR3 in DNA: TGTGCCAGCAGCTTGGGGACGGTCTATGGCTACACCTTC. Protein product: CASSLGTVYGYTF.

This clonotype has ten or more counts. V usage is TRBV6-2 or TRBV6-3 and J usage is TRBJ1-5, with D possibly TRBD1 on 6 matching bases. CDR3 length: 14 residues. The V gene's germline CDR1 is MNHEY and CDR2 SVGEGT. Between the trimmed V and J ends, which lost 6 bases and 0 bases, there was a span of 9 bases. The CDR3 loop is CASRQGYSNQPQHF. Here the CDR3 DNA reads TGTGCCAGCAGACAGGGATATAGCAATCAGCCCCAGCATTTT.

This chain joins TRBV28 and TRBJ2-3; 13 bases fit TRBD2. V trimming: 3 bases; J trimming: 4 bases; junction bases outside the gene matches: 16. Germline assignment: CDR1 MDHEN and CDR2 SYDVKM. The CDR3 extends over 20 amino acids. CDR3 nucleotide sequence: TGTGCCAGCAGTTTGGCCGGGACTAGCGGGACGTGGGAGTTCGCAGATACGCAGTATTTT. It encodes CASSLAGTSGTWEFADTQYF.

This clonotype was recorded many times. The chain employs TRBV7-2 and TRBJ1-5, with D possibly being TRBD1 (5 bases). The CDR3 sequence is 14 residues long. Germline-derived CDR1 and CDR2 are SGHTA and FQGNSA. V gave up 5 bases and J gave up 5 bases, with 13 bases separating them. Written as DNA, the CDR3 is TGTGCCAGCAGCGTCCAGGGAAGGGATCAGCCCCAGCATTTT. Its translation: CASSVQGRDQPQHF.

There are a few counts of this clonotype. This chain links TRBV5-1 with TRBJ2-1; possibly TRBD2 for D (6 bases). Germline assignment: CDR1 SGHRS and CDR2 YFSETQ. This CDR3 is 13 amino acids long. V was clipped by 1 base and J by 10 bases, with 12 bases between them. The CDR3 DNA reads TGCGCCAGCAGCTTGTCGTTGGCGGGGGAGCAGTTCTTC. It yields the protein CASSLSLAGEQFF.

This clonotype appeared a few times. This chain joins TRBV27 and TRBJ2-5; D possibly corresponds to TRBD1 (6 bases). CDR3 length equals 18 residues. Germline V gene sequence: CDR1 MNHEY, CDR2 SMNVEV (reference sequence). V was pared by 5 bases and J by 2 bases, with 24 bases between. The CDR3 bases are TGTGCCAGCAGTCAGGGCTTGATAGGGGGACCGCCGCAAGAGACCCAGTACTTC. Amino acid sequence: CASSQGLIGGPPQETQYF.

This clonotype occurred many times. The chain is built from TRBV27 and TRBJ2-7; D is perhaps TRBD2 (5 bases). The CDR3 sequence is 14 residues long. The V end lost 5 bases, the J end lost 1 base, and 12 bases lay between the germline ends. Germline CDR1 and CDR2: MNHEY and SMNVEV (reference sequence). In DNA, the CDR3 is TGTGCCAGCAGTCCGAGGGTATTGTCCTACGAGCAGTACTTC. Residues: CASSPRVLSYEQYF.

This rearrangement joins TRBV18 to TRBJ2-7, with 9 bases aligning to TRBD1. The germline V gene has CDR1 KGHSH and CDR2 LQKENI. J was trimmed by 4 bases and V by 7 bases; bases with no gene match: 8. The CDR3 covers 14 residues. CDR3 DNA sequence: TGTGCCAGCTTTACCGGGACAGGGATTTACGAGCAGTACTTC. Translation: CASFTGTGIYEQYF. Full variable domain (missing parts from reference TRBV18 and TRBJ2-7): NAGVMQNPRHLVRRRGQEARLRCSPMKGHSHVYWYRQLPEEGLKFMVYLQKENIIDESGMPKERFSAEFPKEGPSILRIQQVVRGDSAAYFCASFTGTGIYEQYFGPGTRLTVT.

The chain carries TRBV30 and TRBJ1-5; D gene ambiguous. The CDR3 covers 14 residues. The ends were cut back, 0 bases at V and 0 bases at J, with 6 bases in the middle. The germline gives CDR1 GTSNPN, CDR2 SVGIG (reference sequence). Here the CDR3 reads CAWSVDFSNQPQHF. The CDR3, as DNA: TGTGCCTGGAGTGTGGATTTTAGCAATCAGCCCCAGCATTTT.

V usage is TRBV11-3 and J usage is TRBJ1-2; 7 bases map to TRBD1. V gave up 5 bases and J gave up 7 bases; unmatched junction bases: 7. CDR1 SGHNT and CDR2 YENEEA come from the germline V gene. The CDR3 is 13 residues long. In DNA form, the CDR3 reads TGTGCCAGCAGCCTTCAGGGGGAGCGTGGCTACACCTTC. This encodes CASSLQGERGYTF.

This clonotype was observed a handful of times. The chain combines TRBV9 with TRBJ2-1, with 7 bases identical to TRBD2. Germline-derived CDR1 and CDR2 are SGDLS and YYNGEE. The V gene end was trimmed by 4 bases and the J gene end by 6 bases; junction bases not matched to a gene: 10. The CDR3 is 15 residues long. CDR3 DNA: TGTGCCAGCAGCTCAAGGGGAGGGACGGGCAATGAGCAGTTCTTC. This sequence encodes CASSSRGGTGNEQFF. The full variable domain, completed using reference TRBV9 and TRBJ2-1, is DSGVTQTPKHLITATGQRVTLRCSPRSGDLSVYWYQQSLDQGLQFLIQYYNGEERAKGNILERFSAQQFPDLHSELNLSSLELGDSALYFCASSSRGGTGNEQFFGPGTRLTVL.

This clonotype has ten or more counts. The rearrangement joins TRBV28 to TRBJ2-1, with 10 bases lining up with TRBD2. Looked up from germline, CDR1 is MDHEN and CDR2 is SYDVKM. CDR3 length equals 17 residues. With 3 bases clipped from V and 8 bases from J, the junction kept 13 bases outside the gene matches. This CDR3 is CASSFTLAGEPLDEQFF. DNA for the CDR3: TGTGCCAGCAGTTTCACGCTAGCGGGAGAACCATTGGATGAGCAGTTCTTC.

This clonotype came up many times. The chain links TRBV28 to TRBJ2-7; possibly TRBD2 for D (5 bases). The CDR3 consists of 13 residues. Germline V CDR1 and CDR2: MDHEN, SYDVKM. V was pared by 2 bases and J by 2 bases, with 7 bases between. The CDR3 sequence is CASSLGRTYEQYF. In DNA form, the CDR3 reads TGTGCCAGCAGTTTAGGGAGAACCTACGAGCAGTACTTC.

Only a few counts were recorded for this clonotype. The chain uses TRBV5-1 and TRBJ2-3; a possible D gene is TRBD1 (6 bases). CDR1 is SGHRS and CDR2 is YFSETQ in the germline V gene. The V gene lost 5 bases and the J gene lost 2 bases, with 15 bases spanning the gap. The CDR3 runs to 15 residues. The CDR3 protein is CASRDVGQNTDTQYF. The DNA for the CDR3 is TGCGCCAGCAGGGATGTAGGACAGAACACAGATACGCAGTATTTT.

The chain employs TRBV11-3 and TRBJ2-2; D is perhaps TRBD1 (6 bases). The V gene's germline CDR1 is SGHNT and CDR2 YENEEA. The CDR3 is made up of 15 amino acids. Between the trimmed V and J ends, which lost 4 bases and 4 bases, there was a span of 13 bases. The CDR3 here is CASSSPGHFTGELFF. The CDR3 region has the DNA TGTGCCAGCAGCTCTCCGGGACACTTCACCGGGGAGCTGTTTTTT.

V gene TRBV27 combines with J gene TRBJ2-1; D ambiguous. Per the germline V gene, CDR1 is MNHEY and CDR2 is SMNVEV (reference sequence). The CDR3 is 12 amino acids. With 5 bases removed from V and 8 bases from J, the gap between germline ends came to 10 bases. In nucleotides, the CDR3 is TGTGCCAGCAGTATGACTTGGGATGAGCAGTTCTTC. This codes for CASSMTWDEQFF.

The chain uses TRBV11-2 and TRBJ1-2; possibly TRBD1 for D (6 bases). The germline gives CDR1 SGHAT, CDR2 FQNNGV. Deletions cut 6 bases from V and 6 bases from J, with 14 bases between. CDR3 length: 13 amino acids. CDR3 residues: CASRSTGSDGYTF. Here the CDR3 DNA reads TGTGCCAGCAGGTCGACAGGATCGGATGGCTACACCTTC.

The table lists this clonotype with a few counts. V is TRBV20-1 and J is TRBJ1-2, with a weak D call TRBD1 (5 bases). Germline assignment: CDR1 DFQATT and CDR2 SNEGSKA (reference sequence). The CDR3 totals 11 residues. V lost 6 bases and J 5 bases, leaving 10 bases between the germline ends. The CDR3 DNA reads TGCAGTGCCGGGACCTCTTATGGCTACACCTTC. This gives the protein CSAGTSYGYTF.

V gene TRBV6-2 or TRBV6-3 combines with J gene TRBJ2-1, with 7 nucleotides matching TRBD2. V lost 8 bases, J lost 0 bases, and 4 bases stayed unmatched. The CDR3 has 14 amino acids. From germline, CDR1 is MNHEY and CDR2 SVGEGT. The CDR3 is CASGGGTSYNEQFF. The CDR3 region has the DNA TGTGCCAGCGGGGGGGGGACCTCCTACAATGAGCAGTTCTTC.